The T cell receptor (beta chain) described here comes from a study of molecular identifiers for immune sequencing clone quantification. In its sample, this clonotype was seen many times. The length of the CDR3 is 14 residues. Germline CDR1 SQVTM, CDR2 ANQGSEA. With V trimmed by 6 bases and J by 4 bases, 3 bases remained unmatched. TCRdb reprocessed the PCR reads with MiXCR, giving one entry per CDR3 protein. The sample yields around 43,000 distinct CDR3 sequences, 19% seen once. The specimen sequenced was naive CD8+ T cells from blood, with Jurkat cell RNA spiked in. Subset defined: FACS-sorted CD8+CD4-CCR7+CD45RA+ naive T cells. The V gene is TRBV29-1, the J gene TRBJ2-3; 14 nucleotides match TRBD2. This receptor was obtained from a human donor in good health. Some libraries in this study had Jurkat cell RNA spiked in. The CDR3 DNA is TGCAGCGTCCTGGGACTAGCGGGAGCAGATACGCAGTATTTT. It translates to CSVLGLAGADTQYF.